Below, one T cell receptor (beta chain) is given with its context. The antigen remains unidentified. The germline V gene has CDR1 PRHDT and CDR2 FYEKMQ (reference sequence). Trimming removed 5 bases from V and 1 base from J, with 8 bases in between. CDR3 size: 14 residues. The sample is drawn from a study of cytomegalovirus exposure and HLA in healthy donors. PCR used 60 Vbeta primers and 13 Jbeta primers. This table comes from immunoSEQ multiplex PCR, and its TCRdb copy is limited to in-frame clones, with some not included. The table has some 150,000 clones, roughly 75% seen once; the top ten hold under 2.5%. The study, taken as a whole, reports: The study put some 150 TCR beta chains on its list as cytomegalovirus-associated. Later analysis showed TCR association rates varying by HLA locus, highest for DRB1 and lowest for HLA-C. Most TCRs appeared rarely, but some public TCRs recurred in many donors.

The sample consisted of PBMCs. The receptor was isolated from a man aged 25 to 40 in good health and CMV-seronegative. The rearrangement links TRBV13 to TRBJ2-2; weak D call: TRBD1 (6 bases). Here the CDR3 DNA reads TGTGCCAGCAGCCCGGGACAGAACACCGGGGAGCTGTTTTTT. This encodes CASSPGQNTGELFF. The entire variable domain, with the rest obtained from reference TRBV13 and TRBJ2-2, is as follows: AAGVIQSPRHLIKEKRETATLKCYPIPRHDTVYWYQQGPGQDPQFLISFYEKMQSDKGSIPDRFSAQQFSDYHSELNMSSLELGDSALYFCASSPGQNTGELFFGEGSRLTVL.